Listed below are T cell receptor beta chains from one sample, sequenced in a study of shared clonotypes between healthy human individuals. The assay was immunoSEQ multiplex PCR, and TCRdb's table has in-frame clones only and misses some. The sample has about 2.3 million clones; just under 95% are singletons. Sequencing was performed on naive CD4+ T cells from PBMCs. The receptors shown here come from a man younger than 30 in good health. Some clones in this sample may be carry-over from other donors' samples. CDR3s include the opening cysteine and the closing phenylalanine or tryptophan. The D gene is left open where the match is weak. Clone size is stated in some rows and not others, as once, few, many or a class when expanded.

d_call: -; j_call: TRBJ2-7; clone_size: -; v_call: TRBV11-3; cdr3_nt: TGTGCCAGCAGCTTAGGGCCAGGGTCCTACGAGCAGTACTTC; cdr3_aa: CASSLGPGSYEQYF
d_call: TRBD1; j_call: TRBJ2-7; clone_size: -; v_call: TRBV7-2; cdr3_nt: TGTGCCAGCAGCTGGTCGGGACAGGGGGCCTCCTACGAGCAGTACTTC; cdr3_aa: CASSWSGQGASYEQYF
d_call: -; j_call: TRBJ2-7; clone_size: -; v_call: TRBV7-2; cdr3_nt: TGTGCCAGCAGCTCCTACTCTACAGGTCCCTACGAGCAGTACTTC; cdr3_aa: CASSSYSTGPYEQYF
d_call: -; j_call: TRBJ2-3; clone_size: -; v_call: TRBV7-6; cdr3_nt: TGTGCCAGCAGCTTGCAGCCCACAGATACGCAGTATTTT; cdr3_aa: CASSLQPTDTQYF
d_call: TRBD1; j_call: TRBJ2-1; clone_size: -; v_call: TRBV6-1; cdr3_nt: TGTGCCAGCACAAGTGAGACAGGGGTCGTGAATGAGCAGTTCTTC; cdr3_aa: CASTSETGVVNEQFF
d_call: TRBD1; j_call: TRBJ1-5; clone_size: -; v_call: TRBV19; cdr3_nt: TGTGCCAGTAGTTTATGGGGAGGGACAGGGAGAATTCGTGGCAATCAGCCCCAGCATTTT; cdr3_aa: CASSLWGGTGRIRGNQPQHF
d_call: TRBD1; j_call: TRBJ2-5; clone_size: -; v_call: TRBV13; cdr3_nt: TGTGCCAGCAGCCGAGACAGGGGCGCGACGGAGACCCAGTACTTC; cdr3_aa: CASSRDRGATETQYF
d_call: TRBD2; j_call: TRBJ2-1; clone_size: -; v_call: TRBV9; cdr3_nt: TGTGCCAGCAGCGTGAGACTAGCGACATACAATGAGCAGTTCTTC; cdr3_aa: CASSVRLATYNEQFF
d_call: TRBD1; j_call: TRBJ1-1; clone_size: -; v_call: TRBV18; cdr3_nt: TGTGCCAGCTCACCATCACAGGGGGTGGGCGCTGAAGCTTTCTTT; cdr3_aa: CASSPSQGVGAEAFF
d_call: -; j_call: TRBJ1-1; clone_size: -; v_call: TRBV6-5; cdr3_nt: TGTGCCAGCAGTTACTCGAAGGCTGAAGCTTTCTTT; cdr3_aa: CASSYSKAEAFF
d_call: -; j_call: TRBJ1-5; clone_size: -; v_call: TRBV18; cdr3_nt: TGTGCCAGCTCACCACGGGGCAAAAATAGCAATCAGCCCCAGCATTTT; cdr3_aa: CASSPRGKNSNQPQHF
d_call: -; j_call: TRBJ1-1; clone_size: -; v_call: TRBV28; cdr3_nt: TGTGCCAGCAGTTCTCCCGGGACCAACTCTGAAGCTTTCTTT; cdr3_aa: CASSSPGTNSEAFF
d_call: TRBD2; j_call: TRBJ2-7; clone_size: -; v_call: TRBV10-1; cdr3_nt: TGCGCCAGCAGTGAGTCTCCTCCGGGACTAGCGGGATCTGAACCCACCTACGAGCAGTACTTC; cdr3_aa: CASSESPPGLAGSEPTYEQYF
d_call: -; j_call: TRBJ1-2; clone_size: -; v_call: TRBV30; cdr3_nt: TGTGCCTGGAAAGGGCAGTCCTCTAACTATGGCTACACCTTC; cdr3_aa: CAWKGQSSNYGYTF
d_call: TRBD1; j_call: TRBJ2-1; clone_size: -; v_call: TRBV28; cdr3_nt: TGTGCCAGCAGTTTATCAACCCCCGGGACAGGGTACCATGAGCAGTTCTTC; cdr3_aa: CASSLSTPGTGYHEQFF
d_call: -; j_call: TRBJ1-2; clone_size: -; v_call: TRBV28; cdr3_nt: TGTGCCAGCAGTTTATGGTCGGGGGCGGGAGGCTATGGCTACACCTTC; cdr3_aa: CASSLWSGAGGYGYTF
d_call: -; j_call: TRBJ1-1; clone_size: -; v_call: TRBV18; cdr3_nt: TGTGCCGGCTCACCGCCAGGGCGGGGGACTGAAGCTTTCTTT; cdr3_aa: CAGSPPGRGTEAFF
d_call: -; j_call: TRBJ2-3; clone_size: -; v_call: TRBV18; cdr3_nt: TGTGCCAGCTCACCGCCGGGGCGGAGCACAGATACGCAGTATTTT; cdr3_aa: CASSPPGRSTDTQYF
d_call: -; j_call: TRBJ2-5; clone_size: -; v_call: TRBV6-5; cdr3_nt: TGTGCCAGCAGCCAAGGGCGGCTCCAAGAGACCCAGTACTTC; cdr3_aa: CASSQGRLQETQYF
d_call: TRBD2; j_call: TRBJ2-1; clone_size: -; v_call: TRBV9; cdr3_nt: TGTGCCAGCAGCGTAGAACTAGCGATGAACGAGCAGTTCTTC; cdr3_aa: CASSVELAMNEQFF
d_call: -; j_call: TRBJ2-5; clone_size: -; v_call: TRBV15; cdr3_nt: TGTGCCACCAGCAGAGGGCAGTTTTGGGAGACCCAGTACTTC; cdr3_aa: CATSRGQFWETQYF
d_call: -; j_call: TRBJ1-1; clone_size: -; v_call: TRBV10-3; cdr3_nt: TGTGCCATCAGTGAGTCCTTGGTGAACACTGAAGCTTTCTTT; cdr3_aa: CAISESLVNTEAFF
d_call: TRBD1; j_call: TRBJ2-3; clone_size: -; v_call: TRBV11-3; cdr3_nt: TGTGCCAGCAGCTTAGACCGGGACAGGGAAATCACAGATACGCAGTATTTT; cdr3_aa: CASSLDRDREITDTQYF
d_call: -; j_call: TRBJ2-7; clone_size: -; v_call: TRBV5-1; cdr3_nt: TGCGCCAGCAGGGGGACGGGTGCCTACGAGCAGTACTTC; cdr3_aa: CASRGTGAYEQYF
d_call: TRBD2; j_call: TRBJ2-1; clone_size: -; v_call: TRBV18; cdr3_nt: TGTGCCAGCTCACCACAAAGCGGGGACTACAATGAGCAGTTCTTC; cdr3_aa: CASSPQSGDYNEQFF
d_call: -; j_call: TRBJ2-3; clone_size: -; v_call: TRBV6-5; cdr3_nt: TGTGCCAGCAGTACGACTATCAACACAGATACGCAGTATTTT; cdr3_aa: CASSTTINTDTQYF
d_call: -; j_call: TRBJ2-5; clone_size: -; v_call: TRBV10-3; cdr3_nt: TGTGCCATCAGCATAGCTGCAGGGGGGGGAGAGACCCAGTACTTC; cdr3_aa: CAISIAAGGGETQYF
d_call: TRBD2; j_call: TRBJ2-6; clone_size: -; v_call: TRBV29-1; cdr3_nt: TGCAGCGTCTGGGGGGGACGTAGCTCTGGGGCCAACGTCCTGACTTTC; cdr3_aa: CSVWGGRSSGANVLTF
d_call: TRBD2; j_call: TRBJ2-4; clone_size: -; v_call: TRBV30; cdr3_nt: TGTGCCTGGGGGAGGGACGGAGCCAAAAACATTCAGTACTTC; cdr3_aa: CAWGRDGAKNIQYF
d_call: -; j_call: TRBJ1-5; clone_size: few; v_call: TRBV30; cdr3_nt: TGTGCCTGGAGTTCTCAACTTAATCAGCCCCAGCATTTT; cdr3_aa: CAWSSQLNQPQHF
d_call: TRBD2; j_call: TRBJ2-1; clone_size: -; v_call: TRBV5-1; cdr3_nt: TGCGCCAGCTCCCTTGTGCTAGCGGCGGCGGATGAGCAGTTCTTC; cdr3_aa: CASSLVLAAADEQFF